This record looks at one T cell receptor beta chain sequence and its context. The entry originates in a study of cytomegalovirus exposure and HLA in healthy donors. Use of 60 Vbeta and 13 Jbeta primers characterized the PCR. Generated by immunoSEQ multiplex PCR, the TCRdb table keeps only in-frame clones and is missing some. The table includes 120,000 or so clones, 75% detected once. This receptor was taken from a woman aged 40 to 49 in good health and CMV-seropositive. Input material: PBMCs.

The chain's CDR3 is CASSLARTSGTSTDTQYF. The CDR3 region has the DNA TGTGCCAGCAGCTTAGCCCGGACTAGCGGGACTAGCACAGATACGCAGTATTTT. This chain joins TRBV7-8 and TRBJ2-3; 12 nucleotides match TRBD2. This CDR3 contains 18 residues. Trimming at V came to 0 bases and at J to 0 bases, leaving 4 bases not matched to a gene. The germline V gene has CDR1 SGHVS and CDR2 FQNEAQ.